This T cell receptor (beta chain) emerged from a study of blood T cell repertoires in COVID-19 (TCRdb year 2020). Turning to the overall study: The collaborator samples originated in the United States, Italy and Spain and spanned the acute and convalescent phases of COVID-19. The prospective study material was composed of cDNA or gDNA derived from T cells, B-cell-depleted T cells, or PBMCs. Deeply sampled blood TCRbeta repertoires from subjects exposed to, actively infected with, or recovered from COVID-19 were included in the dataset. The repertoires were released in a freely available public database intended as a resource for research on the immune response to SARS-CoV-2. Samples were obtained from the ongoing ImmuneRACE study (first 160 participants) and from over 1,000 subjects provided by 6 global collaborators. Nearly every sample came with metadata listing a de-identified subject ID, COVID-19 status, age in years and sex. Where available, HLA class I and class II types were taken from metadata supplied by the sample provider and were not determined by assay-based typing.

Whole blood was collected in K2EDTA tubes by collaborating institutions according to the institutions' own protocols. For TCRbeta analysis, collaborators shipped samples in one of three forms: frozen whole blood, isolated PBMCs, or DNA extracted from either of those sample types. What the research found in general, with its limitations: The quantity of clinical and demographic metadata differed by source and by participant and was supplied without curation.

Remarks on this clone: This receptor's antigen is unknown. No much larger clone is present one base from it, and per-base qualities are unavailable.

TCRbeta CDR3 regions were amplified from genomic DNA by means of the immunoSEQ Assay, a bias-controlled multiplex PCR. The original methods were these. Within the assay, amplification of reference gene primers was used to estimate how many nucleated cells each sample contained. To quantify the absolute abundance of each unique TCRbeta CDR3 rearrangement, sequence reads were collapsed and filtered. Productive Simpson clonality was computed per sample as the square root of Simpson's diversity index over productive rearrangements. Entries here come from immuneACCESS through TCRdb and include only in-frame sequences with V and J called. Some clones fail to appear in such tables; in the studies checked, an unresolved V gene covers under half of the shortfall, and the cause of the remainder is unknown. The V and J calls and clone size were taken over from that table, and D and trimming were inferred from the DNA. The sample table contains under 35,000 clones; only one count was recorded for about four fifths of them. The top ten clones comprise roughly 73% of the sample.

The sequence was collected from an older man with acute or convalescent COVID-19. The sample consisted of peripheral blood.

In nucleotides, the sequence is TGTGCCAGCAGCTTCAACCCAGGGGAAGCTTTCTTT. Its amino acids are CASSFNPGEAFF. The rearranged chain carries TRBV11-2 and TRBJ1-1, and possibly TRBD1, on 5 matching bases. Via the germline V gene, CDR1 is SGHAT and CDR2 FQNNGV. Deletion took 3 bases off V and 8 bases off J, with a span of 10 bases between the germline ends. Reading from cysteine to phenylalanine, the CDR3 counts 12 amino acids. Kept here is only the CDR3 DNA, which spans 36 bases and is read in frame from base 1. The reference TRBV11-2 and TRBJ1-1 proteins fill in what lies around the CDR3, so the full variable domain reads EAGVAQSPRYKIIEKRQSVAFWCNPISGHATLYWYQQILGQGPKLLIQFQNNGVVDDSQLPKDRFSAERLKGVDSTLKIQPAKLEDSAVYLCASSFNPGEAFFGQGTRLTVV.